In this sample, the clone carrying this TCR beta chain turned up a few times. The target antigen is unknown. With a much larger clone just one base away, this may be a read error. TCRdb ran MiXCR on the 5' RACE reads and lists one entry per CDR3 protein. This sample has 1.5 million to 2 million distinct CDR3 sequences, with 32% found just once. This specimen belongs to a study of identical twins. Study outcomes and limitations: Excess sharing between twins was weaker in beta out-of-frame sequences. With monozygotic twins, out-of-frame TCR alpha sharing exceeded what models estimated.

This CDR3 is 12 amino acids long. The V and J ends lost 3 bases and 2 bases respectively, with 2 bases between them. The chain combines TRBV12-3 or TRBV12-4 with TRBJ2-4; no firm D call. The sequence came from a newborn girl in good health. The material sequenced was cord blood. As DNA, the CDR3 is TGTGCCAGCAGTTTCACCAAAAACATTCAGTACTTC. The encoded protein is CASSFTKNIQYF.